The 5 T cell receptor beta chains listed next were all sequenced from one sample in a study of T cell repertoires in cytomegalovirus infection. TCRdb redid the calling of the reads with MiXCR, one entry per CDR3 protein. The table records 310,000 or so distinct CDR3 sequences, about a tenth of them present only once. Sequences were obtained from PBMCs. The receptors originated from a human donor in good health (CMV status not recorded). Some clones in this sample may be carry-over from other donors' samples.

The chain uses TRBV6-2 or TRBV6-3 and TRBJ2-1; 8 bases fit TRBD1. The V gene end was trimmed by 6 bases and the J gene end by 6 bases; junction bases not matched to a gene: 7. Germline CDR1 and CDR2: MNHEY and SVGEGT. The CDR3 totals 14 residues. The CDR3 is CASRYRGDINEQFF. The CDR3, as DNA: TGTGCCAGCAGATACAGGGGGGACATCAATGAGCAGTTCTTC.

There are many counts of this clonotype. This chain uses TRBV2 with TRBJ2-2; 7 bases are shared with TRBD1. V shed 6 bases and J 1 base; nucleotides not matched to a gene: 8. CDR3 length: 16 amino acids. From germline, CDR1 is SNHLY and CDR2 FYNNEI. DNA for the CDR3: TGTGCCAGCAGCAACCGGGACAGCCAGAACACCGGGGAGCTGTTTTTT. It is translated as CASSNRDSQNTGELFF.

The CDR3 region is CSASVWQEAFF. The CDR3 bases are TGCAGTGCTAGTGTATGGCAGGAAGCTTTCTTT. The chain links TRBV20-1 to TRBJ1-1; D ambiguous. This CDR3 is built from 11 residues. V lost 3 bases, J lost 8 bases, and 10 bases lay in between. Germline V gene data show CDR1 as DFQATT and CDR2 as SNEGSKA (reference sequence).

This clonotype was observed at least ten times. This chain joins TRBV6-2 or TRBV6-3 and TRBJ2-7; 10 nucleotides line up with TRBD2. Germline CDR1 and CDR2: MNHEY and SVGEGT. The CDR3 extends over 16 amino acids. With 7 bases clipped from V and 2 bases from J, the junction kept 11 bases outside the gene matches. The CDR3 is CASTLLSGGPTYEQYV. The CDR3 DNA sequence: TGTGCCAGCACCCTCCTTAGCGGGGGGCCCACCTACGAGCAGTACGTC.

The table lists this clonotype with many counts. This rearrangement joins TRBV20-1 to TRBJ1-2; no clear D gene. The V end lost 6 bases, the J end lost 5 bases, and 10 bases lay between the germline ends. This CDR3 region has 11 residues. The germline V gene has CDR1 DFQATT and CDR2 SNEGSKA (reference sequence). The CDR3 region is CSARGTYGYTF. Written as DNA, the CDR3 is TGCAGTGCCCGAGGCACTTATGGCTACACCTTC.